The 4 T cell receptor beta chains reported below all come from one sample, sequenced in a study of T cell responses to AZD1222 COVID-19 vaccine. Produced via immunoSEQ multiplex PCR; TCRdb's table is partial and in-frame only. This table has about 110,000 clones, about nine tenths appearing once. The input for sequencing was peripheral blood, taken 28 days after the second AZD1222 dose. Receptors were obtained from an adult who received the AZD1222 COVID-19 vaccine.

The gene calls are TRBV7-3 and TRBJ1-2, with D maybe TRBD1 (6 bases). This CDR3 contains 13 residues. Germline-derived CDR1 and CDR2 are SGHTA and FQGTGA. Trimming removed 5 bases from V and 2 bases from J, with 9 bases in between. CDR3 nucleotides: TGTGCCAGCAGCCCCGGGACAAACTATGGCTACACCTTC. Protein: CASSPGTNYGYTF.

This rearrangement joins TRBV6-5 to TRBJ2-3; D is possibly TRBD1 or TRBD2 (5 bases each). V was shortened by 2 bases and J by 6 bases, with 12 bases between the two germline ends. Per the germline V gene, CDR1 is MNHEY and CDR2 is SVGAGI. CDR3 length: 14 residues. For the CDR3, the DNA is TGTGCCAGCAGTTACGCTGAGGGGCGGGATACGCAGTATTTT. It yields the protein CASSYAEGRDTQYF.

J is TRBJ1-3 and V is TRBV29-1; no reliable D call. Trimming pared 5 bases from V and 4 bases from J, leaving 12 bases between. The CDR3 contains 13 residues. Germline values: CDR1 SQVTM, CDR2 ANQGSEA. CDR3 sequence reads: CSVRGPQGNTIYF. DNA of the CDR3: TGCAGCGTTCGCGGTCCCCAGGGAAACACCATATATTTT.

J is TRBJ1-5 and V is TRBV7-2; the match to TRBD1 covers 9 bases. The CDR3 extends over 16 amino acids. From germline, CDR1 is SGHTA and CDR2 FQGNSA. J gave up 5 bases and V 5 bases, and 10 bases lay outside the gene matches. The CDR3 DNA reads TGTGCCAGCAGCACAACTTCCGGGACAGGGTATCAGCCCCAGCATTTT. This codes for CASSTTSGTGYQPQHF.